These 13 T cell receptor beta chains were sequenced from one sample in a study of a mutant IDH1 vaccine in newly diagnosed glioma. The sample's time point: week 11, during vaccination. Vaccination comprised doses that each held 300 ug of mutant IDH1 20-mer peptide, plus topical imiquimod. These receptors lack a known antigen. Here immunoSEQ multiplex PCR was the method, and the copy in TCRdb shows in-frame clones only, minus some. The sample records under 65,000 clones, 75% to 90% being singletons. The sequences come from PBMCs, collected from a glioma patient whose treatment included an IDH1 peptide vaccine. All receptors derive from a man aged 50 or older with glioma.

In its sample, this clone was seen once. The chain joins TRBV30 to TRBJ1-5, with 7 bases lining up with TRBD1. Germline trimming cut 1 base from V and 0 bases from J; bases unmatched to any gene: 9. There are 17 residues in the CDR3. CDR1 and CDR2 (germline): GTSNPN, SVGIG (reference sequence). The chain's CDR3 is CAWSGARGKYSNQPQHF. The CDR3 DNA reads TGTGCCTGGAGTGGCGCCAGGGGGAAATATAGCAATCAGCCCCAGCATTTT.

This clone has a handful of counts. This chain links TRBV14 with TRBJ1-4; D gene ambiguous. CDR3 size: 12 residues. From germline, CDR1 is SGHDN and CDR2 FVKESK. With 2 bases removed from V and 5 bases from J, the gap between germline ends came to 3 bases. Written as DNA, the CDR3 is TGTGCCAGCAGCCAACAGAATGAAAAACTGTTTTTT. This gives the protein CASSQQNEKLFF.

V is TRBV28 and J is TRBJ1-1; 7 nucleotides match TRBD1. The CDR3 is 13 residues long. Germline CDR1 is MDHEN and CDR2 is SYDVKM. The J segment lost 8 bases and the V segment lost 6 bases, leaving 9 bases of the junction unmatched. CDR3 region: CASRPPAGGEAFF. CDR3 coding DNA: TGTGCCAGCAGGCCGCCGGCAGGGGGGGAAGCTTTCTTT.

The chain recombines TRBV6-5 with TRBJ2-3, with D unresolved. The CDR3 spans 15 residues. Germline lookup yields CDR1 MNHEY and CDR2 SVGAGI. The germline V and J ends were trimmed by 5 bases and 3 bases, with 15 bases remaining between them. The CDR3 nucleotides are TGTGCCAGCAGTAAAACCCACTCAGGAACAGATACGCAGTATTTT. The encoded protein is CASSKTHSGTDTQYF.

The chain joins TRBV7-9 to TRBJ1-5; unclear D gene. The germline CDR1 and CDR2 sequences are SEHNR and FQNEAQ (reference sequence). The CDR3 is 14 amino acids. Trimming took off 3 bases at V and 2 bases at J, with 8 bases between the two ends. The CDR3 region is CASSLVGRNQPQHF. Written as DNA, the CDR3 is TGTGCCAGCAGCTTGGTGGGTCGCAATCAGCCCCAGCATTTT.

The V call is TRBV6-6, the J call TRBJ2-7; D is unresolved. The germline CDR1 and CDR2 sequences are MNHNY and SVGAGI (reference sequence). The germline V and J ends were trimmed by 4 bases and 0 bases, with 4 bases remaining between them. The CDR3 has 12 amino acids. For the CDR3, the DNA is TGTGCCAGCAGTTTCAGCTCCTACGAGCAGTACTTC. It translates to CASSFSSYEQYF.

The rearrangement joins TRBV2 to TRBJ2-3; possible D gene TRBD1, 6 bases. The CDR3 covers 15 residues. The germline CDR1 and CDR2 sequences are SNHLY and FYNNEI. Between the trimmed V and J ends, which lost 2 bases and 1 base, there was a span of 10 bases. The CDR3 protein is CASSERGWRTDTQYF. In DNA, the CDR3 is TGTGCCAGCAGTGAAAGGGGGTGGCGCACAGATACGCAGTATTTT.

The chain has TRBV19 and TRBJ2-3, with TRBD2 matching over 12 bases. There are 17 residues in the CDR3. J lost 2 bases, V lost 6 bases, and 9 bases had no gene match. Germline assignment: CDR1 LNHDA and CDR2 SQIVND (reference sequence). The CDR3 loop is CASSPGLAGFFTDTQYF. CDR3 DNA sequence: TGTGCCAGTAGCCCCGGACTAGCGGGATTCTTCACAGATACGCAGTATTTT.

The CDR3 DNA follows: TGTGCCAGCAGCTCGCCCTGGGTGGGTGAAAAACTGTTTTTT. It specifies CASSSPWVGEKLFF. The chain is built from TRBV7-9 and TRBJ1-4, with D uncertain. CDR3 length equals 14 residues. Trimming cost V 4 bases and J 7 bases, with 13 bases left between them. Germline V gene sequence: CDR1 SEHNR, CDR2 FQNEAQ (reference sequence).

The chain joins TRBV5-6 to TRBJ1-1; D call uncertain. The CDR3 runs 14 residues. V lost 1 base and J 2 bases, leaving 9 bases between the germline ends. Germline values: CDR1 SGHDT, CDR2 YYEEEE. CDR3 sequence reads: CASSLYGPNTEAFF. Here the CDR3 DNA reads TGTGCCAGCAGCTTGTATGGGCCCAACACTGAAGCTTTCTTT.

This clone qualifies as medium-sized. The chain couples TRBV18 to TRBJ1-1; possibly TRBD1 for D (6 bases). Germline CDR1 is KGHSH and CDR2 is LQKENI. This CDR3 has 14 residues. The ends were cut back, 6 bases at V and 2 bases at J, with 13 bases in the middle. The CDR3 sequence: CASSAGQTNTEAFF. Here the CDR3 DNA reads TGTGCCAGCTCCGCCGGACAGACAAACACTGAAGCTTTCTTT.

This clone is a singleton in its sample. The chain carries TRBV7-9 and TRBJ1-4, with TRBD1 as a possible D gene (5 bases). The CDR3 consists of 14 residues. The germline V gene encodes CDR1 SEHNR and CDR2 FQNEAQ (reference sequence). Trimming stripped 3 bases from V and 2 bases from J, with 7 bases between. The CDR3 bases are TGTGCCAGCAGCTTCAAGGGGACTAATGAAAAACTGTTTTTT. Translating it yields CASSFKGTNEKLFF.

The chain is built from TRBV15 and TRBJ2-3; D is possibly TRBD2 (5 bases). Germline V gene sequence: CDR1 LNHNV, CDR2 YYDKDF (reference sequence). The CDR3 consists of 15 residues. Trimming took 6 bases from V and 0 from J, leaving 13 bases between them. For the CDR3, the DNA is TGTGCCACCAGACTTCAGCGGAGTAGCACAGATACGCAGTATTTT. Its protein is CATRLQRSSTDTQYF.